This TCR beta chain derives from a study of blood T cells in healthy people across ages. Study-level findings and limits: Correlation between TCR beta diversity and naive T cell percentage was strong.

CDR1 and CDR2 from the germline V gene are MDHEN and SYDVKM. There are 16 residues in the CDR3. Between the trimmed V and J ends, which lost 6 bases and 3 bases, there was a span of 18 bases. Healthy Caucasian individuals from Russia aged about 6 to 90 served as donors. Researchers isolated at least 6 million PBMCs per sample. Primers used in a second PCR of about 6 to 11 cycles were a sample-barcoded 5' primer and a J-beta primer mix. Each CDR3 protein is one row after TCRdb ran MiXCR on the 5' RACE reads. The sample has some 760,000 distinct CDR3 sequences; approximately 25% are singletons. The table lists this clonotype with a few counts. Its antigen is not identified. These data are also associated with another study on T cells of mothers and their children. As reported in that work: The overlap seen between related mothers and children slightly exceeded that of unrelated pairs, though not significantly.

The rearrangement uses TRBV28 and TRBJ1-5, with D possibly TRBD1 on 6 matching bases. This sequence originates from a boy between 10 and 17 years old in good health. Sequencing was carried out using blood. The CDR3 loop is CASSPRGRQHNQPQHF. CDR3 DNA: TGTGCCAGCAGCCCACGGGGGCGGCAGCACAATCAGCCCCAGCATTTT.